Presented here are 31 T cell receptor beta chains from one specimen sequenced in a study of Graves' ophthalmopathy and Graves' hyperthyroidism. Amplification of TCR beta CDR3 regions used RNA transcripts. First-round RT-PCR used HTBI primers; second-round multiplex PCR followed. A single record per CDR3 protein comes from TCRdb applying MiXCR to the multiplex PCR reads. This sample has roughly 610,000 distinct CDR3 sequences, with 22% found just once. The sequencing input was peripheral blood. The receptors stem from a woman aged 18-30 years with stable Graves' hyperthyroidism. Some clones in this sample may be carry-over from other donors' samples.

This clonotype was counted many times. CDR3 sequence (DNA): TGTGCCAGCAGCTTAAGATGGACTGAAGCTTTCTTT. This gives the protein CASSLRWTEAFF. This chain uses TRBV7-2 with TRBJ1-1; D is ambiguous. Deletions cut 2 bases from V and 5 bases from J, with 6 bases between. CDR3 length: 12 residues. Per the germline V gene, CDR1 is SGHTA and CDR2 is FQGNSA. Using reference TRBV7-2 and TRBJ1-1 for the parts outside the CDR3, the full variable domain is GAGVSQSPSNKVTEKGKDVELRCDPISGHTALYWYRQSLGQGLEFLIYFQGNSAPDKSGLPSDRFSAERTGGSVSTLTIQRTQQEDSAVYLCASSLRWTEAFFGQGTRLTVV.

The CDR3: CASSGGRLNTEAFF. The CDR3 DNA follows: TGTGCCAGCAGTGGGGGACGGTTGAACACTGAAGCTTTCTTT. The V gene is TRBV25-1, the J gene TRBJ1-1, with a possible D match to TRBD1 (5 bases). The ends were cut back, 4 bases at V and 0 bases at J, with 9 bases in the middle. CDR1 is MGHDK, CDR2 SYGVNS, per germline. The CDR3 totals 14 residues.

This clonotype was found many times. The CDR3 protein is CASSLAGSNSPLHF. The CDR3 DNA sequence: TGCGCCAGCAGCTTGGCTGGTAGTAATTCACCCCTCCACTTT. The chain employs TRBV5-1 and TRBJ1-6; D is undetermined. V was clipped by 0 bases and J by 6 bases, with 7 bases between them. The CDR3 is made up of 14 amino acids. Germline CDR1 SGHRS, CDR2 YFSETQ. The complete variable domain, with remaining parts taken from reference TRBV5-1 and TRBJ1-6, reads KAGVTQTPRYLIKTRGQQVTLSCSPISGHRSVSWYQQTPGQGLQFLFEYFSETQRNKGNFPGRFSGRQFSNSRSEMNVSTLELGDSALYLCASSLAGSNSPLHFGNGTRLTVT.

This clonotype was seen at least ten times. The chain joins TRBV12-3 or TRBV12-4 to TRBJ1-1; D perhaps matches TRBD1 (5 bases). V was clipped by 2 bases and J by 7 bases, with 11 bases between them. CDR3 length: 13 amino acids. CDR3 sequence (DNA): TGTGCCAGCAGTTTATTAACAGGAGATGAAGCTTTCTTT. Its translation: CASSLLTGDEAFF.

The CDR3 reads CASSIWPPNGYTF. The CDR3 DNA is TGTGCCAGTAGTATCTGGCCGCCGAATGGCTACACCTTC. The gene calls are TRBV19 and TRBJ1-2; no clear D gene. V shed 3 bases and J shed 6 bases, with 11 bases lying between them. The CDR3 is made up of 13 amino acids. Germline loops: CDR1 LNHDA, CDR2 SQIVND (reference sequence).

The CDR3 DNA reads as TGTGCCAGCAGTCCAGGGCATGAGGGCACTGAAGCTTTCTTT. It encodes CASSPGHEGTEAFF. The rearrangement joins TRBV28 to TRBJ1-1, with a possible D match to TRBD1 (5 bases). V lost 5 bases and J lost 4, with 14 bases in between. Germline values: CDR1 MDHEN, CDR2 SYDVKM. This CDR3 has 14 residues. Looking up the rest from reference TRBV28 and TRBJ1-1 gives the full variable domain: DVKVTQSSRYLVKRTGEKVFLECVQDMDHENMFWYRQDPGLGLRLIYFSYDVKMKEKGDIPEGYSVSREKKERFSLILESASTNQTSMYLCASSPGHEGTEAFFGQGTRLTVV.

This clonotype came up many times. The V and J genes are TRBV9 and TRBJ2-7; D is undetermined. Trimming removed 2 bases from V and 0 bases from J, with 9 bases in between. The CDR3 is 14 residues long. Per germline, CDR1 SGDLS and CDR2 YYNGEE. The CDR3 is CASSVVGNSYEQYF. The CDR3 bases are TGTGCCAGCAGCGTTGTGGGGAACTCCTACGAGCAGTACTTC.

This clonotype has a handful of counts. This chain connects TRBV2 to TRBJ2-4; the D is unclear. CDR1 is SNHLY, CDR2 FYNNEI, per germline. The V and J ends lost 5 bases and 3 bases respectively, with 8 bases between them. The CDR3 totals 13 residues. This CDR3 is CASSSGDKNIQYF. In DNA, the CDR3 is TGTGCCAGCAGTAGTGGGGACAAAAACATTCAGTACTTC.

The CDR3 loop reads CASSYARPGQRILSGNTIYF. The DNA for the CDR3 is TGTGCCAGCAGTTACGCGAGACCGGGACAGCGAATTCTTTCTGGAAACACCATATATTTT. This rearrangement joins TRBV6-2 or TRBV6-3 to TRBJ1-3; 7 bases match TRBD1. V gave up 2 bases and J gave up 1 base; unmatched junction bases: 17. Germline V CDR1 and CDR2: MNHEY, SVGEGT. This CDR3 is built from 20 residues.

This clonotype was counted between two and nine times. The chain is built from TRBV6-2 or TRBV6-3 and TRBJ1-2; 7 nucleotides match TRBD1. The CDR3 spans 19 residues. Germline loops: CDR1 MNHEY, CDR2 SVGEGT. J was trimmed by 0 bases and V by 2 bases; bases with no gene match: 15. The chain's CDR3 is CASSYIPGTVSPANYGYTF. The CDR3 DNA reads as TGTGCCAGCAGTTACATCCCCGGGACAGTCTCCCCAGCTAACTATGGCTACACCTTC.

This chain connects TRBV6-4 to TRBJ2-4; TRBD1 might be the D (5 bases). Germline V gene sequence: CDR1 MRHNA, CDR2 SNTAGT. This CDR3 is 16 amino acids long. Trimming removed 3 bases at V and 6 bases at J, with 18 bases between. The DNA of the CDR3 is TGTGCCAGCAGTGAAGCTTCCAGGGTGATGGGAAACATTCAGTACTTC. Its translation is CASSEASRVMGNIQYF.

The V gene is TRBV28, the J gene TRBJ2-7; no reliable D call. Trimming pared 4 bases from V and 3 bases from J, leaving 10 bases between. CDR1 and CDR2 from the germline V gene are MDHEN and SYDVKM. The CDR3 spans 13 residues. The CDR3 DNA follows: TGTGCCAGCAGTTCACAGCCCCTCTACGAGCAGTACTTC. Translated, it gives CASSSQPLYEQYF.

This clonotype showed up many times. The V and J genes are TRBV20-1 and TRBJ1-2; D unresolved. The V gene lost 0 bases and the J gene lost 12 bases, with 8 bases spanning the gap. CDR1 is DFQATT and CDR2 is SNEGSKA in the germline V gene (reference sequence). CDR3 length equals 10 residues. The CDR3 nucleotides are TGCAGTGCTAGAGAGGTTCGGGACACCTTC. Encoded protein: CSAREVRDTF.

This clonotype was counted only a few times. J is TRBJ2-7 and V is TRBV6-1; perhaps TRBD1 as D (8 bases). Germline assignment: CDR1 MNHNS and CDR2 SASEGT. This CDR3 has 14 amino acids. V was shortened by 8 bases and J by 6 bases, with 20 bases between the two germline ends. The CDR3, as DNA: TGTGCCAGCTCGGGGGGACAGGCCGGCTTCGAGCAGTACTTC. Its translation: CASSGGQAGFEQYF.

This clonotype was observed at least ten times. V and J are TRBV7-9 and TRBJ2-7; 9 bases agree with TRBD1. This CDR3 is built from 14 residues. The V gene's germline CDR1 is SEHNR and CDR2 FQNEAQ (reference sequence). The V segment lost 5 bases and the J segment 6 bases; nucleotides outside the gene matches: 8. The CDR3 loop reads CASSTPTDRGEQYF. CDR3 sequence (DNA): TGTGCCAGCAGCACACCAACGGACAGGGGCGAGCAGTACTTC.

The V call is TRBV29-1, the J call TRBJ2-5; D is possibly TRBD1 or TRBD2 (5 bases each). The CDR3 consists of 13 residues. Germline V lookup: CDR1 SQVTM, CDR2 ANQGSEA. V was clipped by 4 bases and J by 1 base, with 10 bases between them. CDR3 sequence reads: CSVGAGAQETQYF. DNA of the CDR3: TGCAGCGTTGGAGCCGGGGCCCAAGAGACCCAGTACTTC.

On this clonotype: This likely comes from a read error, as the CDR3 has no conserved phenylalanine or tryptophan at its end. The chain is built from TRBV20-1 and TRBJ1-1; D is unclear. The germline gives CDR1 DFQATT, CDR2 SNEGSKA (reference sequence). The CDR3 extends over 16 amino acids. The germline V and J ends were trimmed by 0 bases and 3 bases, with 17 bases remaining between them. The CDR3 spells CSARDLYRVRDTEAFS. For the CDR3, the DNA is TGCAGTGCTAGAGATCTCTATAGGGTGAGGGACACTGAAGCTTTCTCT.

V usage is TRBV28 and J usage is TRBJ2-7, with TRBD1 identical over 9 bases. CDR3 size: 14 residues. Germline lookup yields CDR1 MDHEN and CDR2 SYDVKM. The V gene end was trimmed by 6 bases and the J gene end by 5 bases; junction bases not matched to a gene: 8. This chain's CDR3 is CASRSGQGFDEQYF. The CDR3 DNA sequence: TGTGCCAGCAGGTCGGGACAGGGATTTGACGAGCAGTACTTC. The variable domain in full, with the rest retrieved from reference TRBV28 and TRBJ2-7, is DVKVTQSSRYLVKRTGEKVFLECVQDMDHENMFWYRQDPGLGLRLIYFSYDVKMKEKGDIPEGYSVSREKKERFSLILESASTNQTSMYLCASRSGQGFDEQYFGPGTRLTVT.

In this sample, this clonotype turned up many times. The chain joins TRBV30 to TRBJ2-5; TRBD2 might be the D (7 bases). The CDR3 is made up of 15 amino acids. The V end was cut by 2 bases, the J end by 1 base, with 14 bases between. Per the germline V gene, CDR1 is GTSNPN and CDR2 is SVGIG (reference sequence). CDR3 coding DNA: TGTGCCTGGAGTCTAGGGGGGGGCTTCCAAGAGACCCAGTACTTC. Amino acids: CAWSLGGGFQETQYF.

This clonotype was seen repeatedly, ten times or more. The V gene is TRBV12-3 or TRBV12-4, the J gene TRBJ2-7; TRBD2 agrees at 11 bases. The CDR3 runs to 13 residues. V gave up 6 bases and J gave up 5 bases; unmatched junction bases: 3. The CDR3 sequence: CASRVAGGHEQYF. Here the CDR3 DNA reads TGTGCCAGCAGGGTAGCGGGGGGGCACGAGCAGTACTTC.

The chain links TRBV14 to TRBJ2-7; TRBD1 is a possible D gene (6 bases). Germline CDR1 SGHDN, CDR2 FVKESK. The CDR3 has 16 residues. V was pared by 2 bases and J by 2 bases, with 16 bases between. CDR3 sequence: CASSQIQGSRTYEQYF. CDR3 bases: TGTGCCAGCAGCCAAATACAGGGATCACGGACCTACGAGCAGTACTTC.

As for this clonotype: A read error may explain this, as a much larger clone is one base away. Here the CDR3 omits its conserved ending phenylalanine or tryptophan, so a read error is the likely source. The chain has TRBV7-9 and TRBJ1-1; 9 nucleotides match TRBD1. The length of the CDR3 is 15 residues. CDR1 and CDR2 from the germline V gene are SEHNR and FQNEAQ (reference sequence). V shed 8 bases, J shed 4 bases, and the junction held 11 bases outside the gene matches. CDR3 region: CASRTPGTGFTEAFL. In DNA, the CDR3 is TGTGCCAGCCGAACCCCCGGGACAGGGTTCACTGAAGCTTTCTTG.

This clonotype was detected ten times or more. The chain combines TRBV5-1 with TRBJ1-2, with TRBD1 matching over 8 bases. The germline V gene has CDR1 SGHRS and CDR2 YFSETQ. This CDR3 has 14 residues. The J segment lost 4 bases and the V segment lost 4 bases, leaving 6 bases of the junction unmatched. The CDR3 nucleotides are TGCGCCAGCAGCACAGAACAGGGGGTCTATGGCTACACCTTC. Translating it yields CASSTEQGVYGYTF.

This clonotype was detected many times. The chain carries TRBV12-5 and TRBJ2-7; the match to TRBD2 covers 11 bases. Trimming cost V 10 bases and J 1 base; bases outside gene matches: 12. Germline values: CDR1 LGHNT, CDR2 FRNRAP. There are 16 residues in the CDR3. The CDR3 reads CATRAPLAGGSYEQYF. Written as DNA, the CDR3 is TGTGCTACCCGAGCCCCGCTAGCGGGAGGATCCTACGAGCAGTACTTC.

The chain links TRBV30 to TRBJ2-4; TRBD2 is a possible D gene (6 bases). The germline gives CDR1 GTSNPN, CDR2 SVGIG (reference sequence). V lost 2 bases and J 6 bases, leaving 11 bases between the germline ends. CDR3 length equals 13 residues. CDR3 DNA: TGTGCCTGGAGTATGAATAGCGGAAACATTCAGTACTTC. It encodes CAWSMNSGNIQYF.

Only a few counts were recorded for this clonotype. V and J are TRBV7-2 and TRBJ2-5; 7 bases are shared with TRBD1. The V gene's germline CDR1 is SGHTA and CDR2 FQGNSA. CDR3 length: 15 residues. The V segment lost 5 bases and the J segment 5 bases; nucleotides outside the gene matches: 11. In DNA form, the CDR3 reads TGTGCCAGCAGCCCCTGGACAGGCCGCGGGGAGACCCAGTACTTC. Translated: CASSPWTGRGETQYF.

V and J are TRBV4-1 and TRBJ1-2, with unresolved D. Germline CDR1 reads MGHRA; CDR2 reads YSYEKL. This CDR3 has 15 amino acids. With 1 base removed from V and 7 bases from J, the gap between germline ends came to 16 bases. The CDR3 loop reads CASSQVSLLNPGYTF. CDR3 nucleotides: TGCGCCAGCAGCCAAGTTTCCCTGCTAAATCCTGGCTACACCTTC.

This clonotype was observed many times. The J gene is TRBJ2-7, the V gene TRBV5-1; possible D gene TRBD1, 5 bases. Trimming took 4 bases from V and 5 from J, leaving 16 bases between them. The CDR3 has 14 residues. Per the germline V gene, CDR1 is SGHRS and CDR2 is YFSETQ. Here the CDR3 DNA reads TGCGCCAGCAGCCCTTCCACAGGATCCCACGAGCAGTACTTC. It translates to CASSPSTGSHEQYF.

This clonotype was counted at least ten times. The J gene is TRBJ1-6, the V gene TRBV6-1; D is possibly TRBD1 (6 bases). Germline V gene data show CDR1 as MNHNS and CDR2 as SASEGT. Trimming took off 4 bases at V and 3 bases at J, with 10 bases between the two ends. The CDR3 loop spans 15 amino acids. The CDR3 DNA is TGTGCCAGCAGTGTCGGACAGAACTATAATTCACCCCTCCACTTT. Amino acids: CASSVGQNYNSPLHF.

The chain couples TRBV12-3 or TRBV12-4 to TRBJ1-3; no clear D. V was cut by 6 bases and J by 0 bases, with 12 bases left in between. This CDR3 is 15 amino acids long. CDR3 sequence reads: CASSPRRISGNTIYF. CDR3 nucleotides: TGTGCCAGCAGCCCTCGGCGGATCTCTGGAAACACCATATATTTT.

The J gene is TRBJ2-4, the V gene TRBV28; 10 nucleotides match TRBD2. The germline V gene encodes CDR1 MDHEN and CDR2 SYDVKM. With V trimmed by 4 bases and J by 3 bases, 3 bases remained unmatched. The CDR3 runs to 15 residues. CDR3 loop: CASSSEREGKNIQYF. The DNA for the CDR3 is TGTGCCAGCAGTTCCGAGCGGGAGGGCAAAAACATTCAGTACTTC.